This T cell receptor beta chain was sequenced for a study of blood T cell repertoires in COVID-19. Study-wide context: Acute-phase and convalescent COVID-19 samples originated in the United States, Italy and Spain. The analysed material was cDNA or gDNA that came from T cells, B-cell-depleted T cells, or PBMCs.

Unmatched junction bases numbered 3, after V lost 0 bases and J lost 3 bases. Germline CDR1 LGHNA, CDR2 YSLEER. The CDR3 sequence is 16 residues long. Authors' methods: Nucleated cell number was recorded as an estimate derived from reference gene primer amplification. Here immunoSEQ multiplex PCR was the method, and the copy in TCRdb shows in-frame clones only, minus some. V, J and clone size derive from that table, while D and trimming were established from the DNA sequence. Found here are 200,000 to 300,000 clones, approximately 91% of them singletons; the top ten hold more than 0.55%. The sequencing input was peripheral blood. V is TRBV4-3 and J is TRBJ2-7, with 12 nucleotides matching TRBD2. The TCR comes from a human donor in a cohort sampled during active COVID-19. In nucleotides, the CDR3 is TGCGCCAGCAGCCAAGATACACTAGCGGGGGGCTACGAGCAGTACTTC. It yields the protein CASSQDTLAGGYEQYF.